A selection of T cell receptor beta chains follows, all from one sample in a study of resident and recirculating memory T cells in vitiligo. Assay: immunoSEQ multiplex PCR; the TCRdb copy retains only in-frame clones and omits some. The data show tens of thousands of clones, with around 92% seen just once and roughly 5% held by the top ten. The source material was blood. Receptors were obtained from a male donor with vitiligo. The CDR3 runs from the conserved cysteine through the conserved F or W.

>TRBJ2-6|TRBV7-9
CASSPRRTSSGANVLTF
>TRBJ2-7|TRBV6-5
CASSYSDSSYEQYF
>TRBJ1-3|TRBV5-1
CASRDTEGNTIYF
>TRBJ2-2|TRBV27
CASSLGQGYTGELFF
>TRBJ2-1|TRBV7-9
CASSLSQQFF
>TRBJ2-7|TRBV27
CASSLFPSGAYEQYF
>TRBJ1-1|TRBV6-6
CASSLDSPMNTEAFF
>TRBJ2-7|TRBV29-1
CSVLGGAGVYEQYF
>TRBJ1-1|TRBV5-1
CASSFRDRNTEAFF
>TRBJ2-1|TRBV9
CASSGGLVYNEQFF
>TRBJ2-7|TRBV11-2
CASSLDPSTSGRKYF
>TRBJ2-2|TRBV5-1
CASSLTASGDPELFF
>-|TRBV27
CASSLSAGAGDYEQYF
>TRBJ2-7|TRBV2
CASNNRPTYEQYF
>TRBJ2-7|TRBV28
CASSPSGTYEQYF
>TRBJ2-1|TRBV27
CASSWALAGDEQFF
>TRBJ2-2|TRBV5-1
CASSLLSGPNTGELFF
>TRBJ2-1|TRBV9
CASSATGFLMFF
>TRBJ2-3|TRBV27
CASTLGTPDTQYF
>TRBJ1-2|TRBV5-5
CASSLADQGLGYTF
>TRBJ1-5|TRBV10-3
CAISDWGPQGQPQHF
>TRBJ2-1|TRBV7-2
CASSLIPGYNEQFF
>TRBJ2-6|TRBV12-5
CASGLPKRGGAPSGANVLTF
>TRBJ2-7|TRBV7-2
CASSFRGSHNEQYF
>TRBJ2-7|TRBV5-6
CASLTGTGEYEQYF
>TRBJ2-5|TRBV30
CAWELTSARQTQYF
>TRBJ2-1|TRBV9
CASSAPTSGRSEQFF
>TRBJ2-5|TRBV9
CASSPHGGVRETQYF
>TRBJ2-7|TRBV18
CASSRLGGRAGYEQYF
>TRBJ1-1|TRBV18
CASAGQANTEAFF
>TRBJ1-5|TRBV7-2
CASSLADRVSNQPQHF
>TRBJ2-1|TRBV28
CASSFVLAIAGGDNEQFF
>TRBJ2-2|TRBV28
CASTKRESAGELFF
>TRBJ2-6|TRBV7-3
CASSLYGGDWTF
>TRBJ1-2|TRBV6-5
CASSSGTGGIYGYTF
>TRBJ2-1|TRBV7-3
CASSSLGNNEQFF
>TRBJ1-4|TRBV18
CASSLTRATNEKLFF
>TRBJ2-7|TRBV5-4
CASSSSSYEQYF
>TRBJ1-5|TRBV6-1
CASAAAYQPQHF
>TRBJ1-4|TRBV18
CASSPFMMQGRNEKLFF
>TRBJ2-7|TRBV7-9
CASSPPVDGYYEQYF
>TRBJ1-3|TRBV2
CASRVDSGNTIYF
>TRBJ2-1|TRBV19
CASRALGQGIYNEQFF
>TRBJ1-5|TRBV2
CATGTDRESQPQHF
>TRBJ1-1|TRBV4-1
CASSQVRNTEAFF
>TRBJ1-1|TRBV5-1
CASSFTGANMNTEAFF
>TRBJ2-1|TRBV2
CASSSPSHSPSGSSYNEQFF
>TRBJ2-7|TRBV19
CASHGETGGGGPSYEQYF
>TRBJ2-7|TRBV30
CAWRRSYEQYF
>TRBJ1-3|TRBV7-2
CASSLGGSGNTIYF